One and the same sample provided the 23 T cell receptor beta chains below, sequenced in a study of control samples from healthy donors and cancer patients. Profiled with immunoSEQ multiplex PCR; TCRdb holds only in-frame clones, not every one. This repertoire shows 150,000 to 200,000 clones, 88% found once; its top ten account for nearly 5%. Sequences were obtained from blood. These receptors all stem from a woman aged 25 to 45 in good health.

Here the CDR3 DNA reads TGTGCCAGCAGCCCCCGACTAGCGGGAGCCTACAATGAGCAGTTCTTC. It is translated as CASSPRLAGAYNEQFF. The chain couples TRBV7-9 to TRBJ2-1, with TRBD2 identical over 12 bases. This CDR3 contains 16 residues. J was trimmed by 2 bases and V by 5 bases; bases with no gene match: 4. Germline CDR1 reads SEHNR; CDR2 reads FQNEAQ (reference sequence).

The chain links TRBV19 to TRBJ2-4, with D hard to call. V was clipped by 4 bases and J by 6 bases, with 19 bases between them. The CDR3 loop spans 16 amino acids. Germline-derived CDR1 and CDR2 are LNHDA and SQIVND (reference sequence). The CDR3 DNA reads as TGTGCCAGTAGTAACCCACCCAACCCCCATCTAAACATTCAGTACTTC. Its protein is CASSNPPNPHLNIQYF.

V usage is TRBV29-1 and J usage is TRBJ1-2; D might be TRBD1 (5 bases). From germline, CDR1 is SQVTM and CDR2 ANQGSEA. The CDR3 is 11 amino acids. The V gene lost 6 bases and the J gene lost 6 bases, with 11 bases spanning the gap. The CDR3 region is CSVGTGDGYTF. CDR3 bases: TGCAGCGTCGGGACGGGGGATGGCTACACCTTC.

The chain joins TRBV3-1 (or the pseudogene TRBV3-2) to TRBJ1-1; D is uncertain. CDR1 and CDR2 from the germline V gene are LGHDT and YNNKEL (reference sequence). This CDR3 has 9 amino acids. V lost 5 bases to trimming and J lost 14 bases, with 9 bases between them. CDR3 amino acids: CASSGYKFF. The DNA of the CDR3 is TGTGCCAGCAGCGGATACAAATTCTTT.

The DNA for the CDR3 is TGTGCCAGCTCGACAGGGAACGAGCAGTACTTC. Translated: CASSTGNEQYF. The chain joins TRBV6-5 to TRBJ2-7; 7 bases line up with TRBD1. This CDR3 has 11 amino acids. CDR1 and CDR2 from the germline V gene are MNHEY and SVGAGI. V was pared by 8 bases and J by 5 bases, with 3 bases of the junction left unmatched.

The chain uses TRBV7-8 and TRBJ1-6, with no clear D. Per germline, CDR1 SGHVS and CDR2 FQNEAQ. The CDR3 runs 13 residues. V was shortened by 1 base and J by 6 bases, with 4 bases between the two germline ends. Here the CDR3 DNA reads TGTGCCAGCAGCTTAGACAGTAATTCACCCCTCCACTTT. Its translation is CASSLDSNSPLHF.

CDR3 protein: CASGEEGGDEQYV. The DNA of the CDR3 is TGTGCCAGCGGAGAAGAAGGAGGTGACGAGCAGTACGTC. The chain combines TRBV25-1 with TRBJ2-7, with D perhaps matching TRBD2 (5 bases). Per the germline V gene, CDR1 is MGHDK and CDR2 is SYGVNS. The CDR3 length is 13 residues. V was shortened by 8 bases and J by 5 bases, with 16 bases between the two germline ends.

The chain is built from TRBV3-1 (or the pseudogene TRBV3-2) and TRBJ2-5; TRBD2 matches 9 bases. Germline trimming cut 2 bases from V and 4 bases from J; bases unmatched to any gene: 8. CDR3 length equals 16 residues. Germline V gene lookup returns CDR1 LGHDT and CDR2 YNNKEL (reference sequence). CDR3 bases: TGTGCCAGCAGCCAATTGGGACTAGCAGAGGGAGAGACCCAGTACTTC. It encodes CASSQLGLAEGETQYF.

The chain combines TRBV7-8 with TRBJ1-5, with D maybe TRBD1 (6 bases). Looked up from germline, CDR1 is SGHVS and CDR2 is FQNEAQ. CDR3 length: 15 residues. Trimming left V 2 bases short and J 3 bases short, with 11 bases between. CDR3 sequence: CASSLMGASNQPQHF. CDR3 bases: TGTGCCAGCAGCTTAATGGGGGCTTCCAATCAGCCCCAGCATTTT.

The V and J genes are TRBV5-1 and TRBJ2-5, with 8 positions matching TRBD2. Germline V lookup: CDR1 SGHRS, CDR2 YFSETQ. With V trimmed by 4 bases and J by 5 bases, 7 bases remained unmatched. This CDR3 contains 14 residues. CDR3 sequence reads: CASSPGGPDETQYF. The CDR3 DNA reads TGCGCCAGCAGCCCGGGGGGGCCAGACGAGACCCAGTACTTC. The whole variable domain, remainder taken from reference TRBV5-1 and TRBJ2-5, is KAGVTQTPRYLIKTRGQQVTLSCSPISGHRSVSWYQQTPGQGLQFLFEYFSETQRNKGNFPGRFSGRQFSNSRSEMNVSTLELGDSALYLCASSPGGPDETQYFGPGTRLLVL.

V is TRBV5-4 and J is TRBJ1-2; D uncertain. The V and J ends lost 3 bases and 4 bases respectively, with 16 bases between them. CDR1 and CDR2 (germline): SGHNT, YYREEE (reference sequence). The CDR3 has 15 amino acids. The CDR3 sequence is CASSSTVVQTYGYTF. CDR3 nucleotides: TGTGCCAGCAGCTCCACCGTGGTCCAGACCTATGGCTACACCTTC. Full variable domain (rest looked up from reference TRBV5-4 and TRBJ1-2): ETGVTQSPTHLIKTRGQQVTLRCSSQSGHNTVSWYQQALGQGPQFIFQYYREEENGRGNFPPRFSGLQFPNYSSELNVNALELDDSALYLCASSSTVVQTYGYTFGSGTRLTVV.

The V gene is TRBV21-1, the J gene TRBJ2-7; TRBD2, the D gene given by the table, was not confirmed from the DNA. TRBV21-1 is marked as a pseudogene. This CDR3 contains 15 residues. CDR3 residues: CASSDRRGDSYEQYV. The CDR3, as DNA: TGTGCCAGCAGCGACAGGCGGGGGGACTCCTACGAGCAGTACGTC.

This clone was counted once. The rearrangement joins TRBV10-3 to TRBJ1-2, with no clear D. CDR3 length: 13 residues. The V end was cut by 6 bases, the J end by 0 bases, with 8 bases between. Germline V lookup: CDR1 ENHRY, CDR2 SYGVKD. The CDR3 sequence: CAIRTPPNYGYTF. The CDR3 region has the DNA TGTGCCATCAGGACACCGCCTAACTATGGCTACACCTTC.

V and J are TRBV5-1 and TRBJ2-5; TRBD1 matches at 7 bases. The CDR3 covers 17 residues. Germline V CDR1 and CDR2: SGHRS, YFSETQ. V lost 1 base, J lost 2 bases, and 11 bases stayed unmatched. The CDR3 coding sequence is TGCGCCAGCAGCTTGTCCTCTGGGACAGCCGCTCAAGAGACCCAGTACTTC. Translation gives CASSLSSGTAAQETQYF.

V and J are TRBV7-9 and TRBJ1-1, with D uncertain. CDR3 length: 14 residues. Per the germline V gene, CDR1 is SEHNR and CDR2 is FQNEAQ (reference sequence). V dropped 4 bases and J dropped 5 bases, with 14 bases sitting between them. The CDR3 DNA sequence: TGTGCCAGCAGCTCCCAATATTTGGGGACTGAAGCTTTCTTT. This sequence encodes CASSSQYLGTEAFF.

The CDR3 here is CASSLKQGYNSPLHF. The CDR3, as DNA: TGTGCCAGCAGTTTAAAACAGGGCTATAATTCACCCCTCCACTTT. The rearrangement joins TRBV27 to TRBJ1-6; D possibly corresponds to TRBD1 (6 bases). Germline lookup yields CDR1 MNHEY and CDR2 SMNVEV (reference sequence). CDR3 length: 15 residues. The ends were cut back, 2 bases at V and 3 bases at J, with 8 bases in the middle.

CDR3 region: CASSRTGGRETQYF. CDR3 nucleotides: TGTGCCAGCAGCCGGACAGGGGGCCGAGAGACCCAGTACTTC. The V call is TRBV7-2, the J call TRBJ2-5; TRBD1 matches 11 bases. In germline, CDR1 is SGHTA, CDR2 FQGNSA. With 5 bases clipped from V and 4 bases from J, the junction kept 3 bases outside the gene matches. CDR3 length equals 14 residues.

The chain carries TRBV19 and TRBJ2-7, with D perhaps TRBD2 (6 bases). The V gene's germline CDR1 is LNHDA and CDR2 SQIVND (reference sequence). CDR3 length equals 14 residues. V was shortened by 3 bases and J by 2 bases, with 11 bases between the two germline ends. The CDR3: CASSIGGRTYEQYF. CDR3 DNA: TGTGCCAGTAGTATCGGGGGTCGGACCTACGAGCAGTACTTC.

The chain uses TRBV27 and TRBJ2-2; D is ambiguous. The CDR3 loop spans 13 amino acids. Germline V gene lookup returns CDR1 MNHEY and CDR2 SMNVEV (reference sequence). The V gene lost 5 bases and the J gene lost 5 bases, with 9 bases spanning the gap. In DNA form, the CDR3 reads TGTGCCAGCAGTGTCAGGTTTACCGGGGAGCTGTTTTTT. Residues: CASSVRFTGELFF.

The chain carries TRBV5-1 and TRBJ2-2; a possible D gene is TRBD1 (5 bases). In germline, CDR1 is SGHRS, CDR2 YFSETQ. The CDR3 covers 14 residues. The V end lost 6 bases, the J end lost 6 bases, and 15 bases lay between the germline ends. The CDR3 protein is CASMPPGRAGELFF. CDR3 DNA: TGCGCCAGCATGCCCCCAGGGCGCGCCGGGGAGCTGTTTTTT.

This clone occurred once. The chain combines TRBV9 with TRBJ1-1; maybe TRBD1 (5 bases). Germline V CDR1 and CDR2: SGDLS, YYNGEE. V was trimmed by 0 bases and J by 1 base, leaving 13 bases between them. The CDR3 extends over 16 amino acids. For the CDR3, the DNA is TGTGCCAGCAGCGTAGAGTCTGGGACCGGGAACACTGAAGCTTTCTTT. Protein: CASSVESGTGNTEAFF.

V usage is TRBV3-1 (or the pseudogene TRBV3-2) and J usage is TRBJ1-1; a possible D gene is TRBD1 (6 bases). Germline values: CDR1 LGHDT, CDR2 YNNKEL (reference sequence). The CDR3 extends over 15 amino acids. Trimming stripped 0 bases from V and 5 bases from J, with 13 bases between. Here the CDR3 reads CASSQEQGMGTEAFF. CDR3 DNA sequence: TGTGCCAGCAGCCAAGAACAGGGTATGGGGACTGAAGCTTTCTTT.

The V and J genes are TRBV7-2 and TRBJ2-7; the match to TRBD2 covers 10 bases. The V gene's germline CDR1 is SGHTA and CDR2 FQGNSA. The V and J ends lost 4 bases and 5 bases, in that order; junction bases with no gene match: 5. The CDR3 spans 14 residues. CDR3 sequence: CASSSLAGHNEQYF. CDR3 coding DNA: TGTGCCAGCAGCTCACTAGCGGGACACAACGAGCAGTACTTC.